A selection of T cell receptor beta chains follows, all from one sample in a study of cytomegalovirus exposure and HLA in healthy donors. TCRdb's copy holds only in-frame clones and misses some; the assay was immunoSEQ multiplex PCR. The sample has 150,000 to 190,000 clones; less than 85% are singletons. Sequenced input: PBMCs. These receptors originate from a woman aged 50 to 60 in good health and CMV-seropositive. Both conserved end residues are part of each CDR3. The order of the fields is D gene, clone size, V gene, J gene, CDR3 protein, CDR3 DNA. A D gene is named only where the DNA matches it firmly. Clone size is stated in some rows and not others, as once, few, many or a class when expanded.

-	-	TRBV7-2	TRBJ2-5	CASSISPGTQETQYF	TGTGCCAGCAGCATAAGCCCCGGGACTCAAGAGACCCAGTACTTC
-	once	TRBV6-6	TRBJ1-5	CASSYSRGNQPQHF	TGTGCCAGCAGTTATTCAAGAGGCAATCAGCCCCAGCATTTT
-	-	TRBV7-2	TRBJ2-2	CASSLGGGDTGELFF	TGTGCCAGCAGCTTAGGAGGGGGGGACACCGGGGAGCTGTTTTTT
TRBD1	-	TRBV27	TRBJ2-7	CASSMDRGYEQYF	TGTGCCAGCAGTATGGACAGGGGATACGAGCAGTACTTC
TRBD2	-	TRBV18	TRBJ2-2	CASSRASGEPNTGELFF	TGTGCCAGCTCGCGGGCTAGCGGGGAACCGAACACCGGGGAGCTGTTTTTT
-	-	TRBV9	TRBJ1-3	CASSSQDSGENTIYF	TGTGCCAGCAGCTCCCAGGACAGCGGGGAAAACACCATATATTTT
-	-	TRBV6-6	TRBJ1-2	CASWGGYGYTF	TGTGCCAGCTGGGGAGGCTATGGCTACACCTTC
-	-	TRBV7-2	TRBJ2-7	CASSLQKALEQYF	TGTGCCAGCAGCCTCCAAAAAGCCCTCGAGCAGTACTTC
-	few	TRBV9	TRBJ2-7	CASSPDGWVEQYF	TGTGCCAGCAGCCCCGACGGGTGGGTCGAGCAGTACTTC
TRBD1	-	TRBV23-1	TRBJ1-1	CASSQSREDRGGYTEAFF	TGCGCCAGCAGTCAATCGCGGGAGGACAGGGGGGGATACACTGAAGCTTTCTTT
TRBD1	-	TRBV5-4	TRBJ2-7	CASSPTPGTGGAGWYEQYF	TGTGCCAGCAGCCCGACGCCCGGGACAGGGGGCGCGGGGTGGTACGAGCAGTACTTC
-	few	TRBV29-1	TRBJ2-3	CSVRLRPTDTQYF	TGCAGCGTTAGACTTCGACCCACAGATACGCAGTATTTT
TRBD1	-	TRBV6-1	TRBJ2-7	CASDRDRDYEQYF	TGTGCCAGTGACCGGGACAGGGACTACGAGCAGTACTTC
-	-	TRBV4-1	TRBJ1-1	CASSPGTLNTEAFF	TGCGCCAGCAGCCCCGGGACACTGAACACTGAAGCTTTCTTT
TRBD1	-	TRBV11-1	TRBJ1-4	CASSRQQGAGEKLFF	TGTGCCAGCAGCCGCCAACAGGGGGCTGGAGAAAAACTGTTTTTT
TRBD1	-	TRBV25-1	TRBJ1-2	CASSLGDRGLIDGYTF	TGTGCCAGCAGTTTGGGGGACAGGGGGCTCATCGATGGCTACACCTTC
TRBD2	-	TRBV9	TRBJ2-3	CASSTGTSGGADTQYF	TGTGCCAGCAGCACCGGGACTAGCGGGGGGGCAGATACGCAGTATTTT
TRBD2	-	TRBV5-1	TRBJ2-2	CASSLSGTSGGNTGELFF	TGCGCCAGCAGCTTGAGTGGGACTAGCGGGGGAAACACCGGGGAGCTGTTTTTT
TRBD2	once	TRBV13	TRBJ2-3	CASSATLTSGGTDTQYF	TGTGCCAGCAGCGCTACTCTAACTAGCGGGGGCACAGATACGCAGTATTTT
-	-	TRBV2	TRBJ1-2	CASTLGSYGYTF	TGTGCCAGCACTCTAGGTTCCTATGGCTACACCTTC
TRBD1	-	TRBV9	TRBJ1-2	CASATGESYTF	TGTGCCAGCGCAACAGGGGAGAGCTACACCTTC
TRBD2	once	TRBV2	TRBJ2-1	CGGGSLAGVGEQFF	TGTGGCGGAGGCAGTCTAGCGGGGGTAGGTGAGCAGTTCTTC
TRBD1	-	TRBV2	TRBJ2-2	CASGTGNTGELFF	TGTGCCAGCGGGACAGGGAACACCGGGGAGCTGTTTTTT
TRBD1	-	TRBV5-1	TRBJ1-1	CASSLQGGNTEAFF	TGCGCCAGCAGCCTCCAGGGGGGGAACACTGAAGCTTTCTTT
TRBD1	-	TRBV7-9	TRBJ1-6	CASSRDSGPNSPLHF	TGTGCCAGCAGCCGGGACAGTGGCCCCAATTCACCCCTCCACTTT
-	-	TRBV4-1	TRBJ1-1	CASSLQGDTEAFF	TGCGCCAGCAGCCTACAGGGAGACACTGAAGCTTTCTTT
TRBD1	few	TRBV6-6	TRBJ2-1	CASSDRDRGHNEQFF	TGTGCCAGCAGTGACCGGGACAGGGGACACAATGAGCAGTTCTTC